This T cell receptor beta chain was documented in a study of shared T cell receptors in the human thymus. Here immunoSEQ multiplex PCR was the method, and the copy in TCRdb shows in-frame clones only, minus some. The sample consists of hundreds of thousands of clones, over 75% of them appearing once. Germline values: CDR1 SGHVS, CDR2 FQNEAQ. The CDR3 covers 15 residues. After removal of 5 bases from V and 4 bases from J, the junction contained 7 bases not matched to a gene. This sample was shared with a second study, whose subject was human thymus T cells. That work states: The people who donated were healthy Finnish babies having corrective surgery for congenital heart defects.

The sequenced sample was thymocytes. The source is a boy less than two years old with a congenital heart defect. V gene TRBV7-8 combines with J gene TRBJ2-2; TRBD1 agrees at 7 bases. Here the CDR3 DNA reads TGTGCCAGCAGCCGAACGACAGGGAGCACCGGGGAGCTGTTTTTT. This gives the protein CASSRTTGSTGELFF.